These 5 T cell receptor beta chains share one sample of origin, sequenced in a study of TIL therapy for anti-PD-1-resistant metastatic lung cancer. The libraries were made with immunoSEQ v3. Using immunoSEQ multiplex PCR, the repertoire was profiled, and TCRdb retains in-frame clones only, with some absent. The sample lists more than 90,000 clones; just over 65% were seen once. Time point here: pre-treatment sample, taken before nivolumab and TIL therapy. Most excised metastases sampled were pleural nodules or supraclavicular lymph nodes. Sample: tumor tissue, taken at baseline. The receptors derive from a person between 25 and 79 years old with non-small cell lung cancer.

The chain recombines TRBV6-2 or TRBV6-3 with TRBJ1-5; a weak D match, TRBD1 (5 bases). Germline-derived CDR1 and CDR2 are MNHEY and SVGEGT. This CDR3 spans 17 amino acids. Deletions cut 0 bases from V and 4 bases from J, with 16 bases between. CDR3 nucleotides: TGTGCCAGCAGTTACTCCTCAGGGTATGTTTCAAATCAGCCCCAGCATTTT. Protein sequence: CASSYSSGYVSNQPQHF.

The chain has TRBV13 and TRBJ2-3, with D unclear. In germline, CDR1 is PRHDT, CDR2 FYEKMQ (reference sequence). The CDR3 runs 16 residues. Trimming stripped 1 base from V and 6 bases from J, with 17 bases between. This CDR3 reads CASSLAAKAVRDTQYF. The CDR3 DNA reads TGTGCCAGCAGCTTAGCGGCGAAGGCTGTGCGGGATACGCAGTATTTT. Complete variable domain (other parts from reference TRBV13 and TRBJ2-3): AAGVIQSPRHLIKEKRETATLKCYPIPRHDTVYWYQQGPGQDPQFLISFYEKMQSDKGSIPDRFSAQQFSDYHSELNMSSLELGDSALYFCASSLAAKAVRDTQYFGPGTRLTVL.

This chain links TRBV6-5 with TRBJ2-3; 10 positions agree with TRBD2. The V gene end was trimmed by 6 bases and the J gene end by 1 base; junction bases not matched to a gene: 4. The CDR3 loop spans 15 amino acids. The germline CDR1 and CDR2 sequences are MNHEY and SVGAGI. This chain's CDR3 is CASSNSGGGTDTQYF. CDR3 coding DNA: TGTGCCAGCAGCAACAGCGGGGGGGGCACAGATACGCAGTATTTT.

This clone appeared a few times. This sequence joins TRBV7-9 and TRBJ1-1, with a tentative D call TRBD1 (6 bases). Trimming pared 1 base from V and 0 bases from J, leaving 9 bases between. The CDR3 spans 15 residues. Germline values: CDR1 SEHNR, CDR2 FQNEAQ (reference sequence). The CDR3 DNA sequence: TGTGCCAGCAGCTTAGTACAGGGTATGAACACTGAAGCTTTCTTT. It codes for CASSLVQGMNTEAFF.

Here the CDR3 DNA reads TGTGCCAGCAGCGTAGAACTAGTGAAGGGAGATACGCAGTATTTT. Encoded protein: CASSVELVKGDTQYF. This rearrangement joins TRBV9 to TRBJ2-3; tentative D call: TRBD2 (5 bases). The V gene lost 0 bases and the J gene lost 5 bases, with 13 bases spanning the gap. This CDR3 spans 15 amino acids. Germline CDR1 reads SGDLS; CDR2 reads YYNGEE.